This note documents a single TCR beta chain sequence. Only in-frame clones appear in the TCRdb table, and some are missing; sequencing was by immunoSEQ multiplex PCR. The table lists roughly 130,000 clones, about 95% of them singletons, with approximately 4% in the top ten. The sample belongs to a study of control samples from healthy donors and cancer patients. Germline CDR1 is SGHNT and CDR2 is YYREEE (reference sequence). The CDR3 loop spans 16 amino acids. Trimming removed 0 bases from V and 7 bases from J; junction bases left unmatched: 9. The chain recombines TRBV5-4 with TRBJ2-1; TRBD1 matches at 8 bases. The sequenced sample consisted of blood. The receptor was isolated from a man younger than 45 in good health. Here the CDR3 DNA reads TGTGCCAGCAGCTTGGTGAGCAGGGGGCGAGGTAATGAGCAGTTCTTC. Residues: CASSLVSRGRGNEQFF.